Listed below are T cell receptor beta chains from one sample, sequenced in a study of CD8 T cells in ankylosing spondylitis. MiXCR was run by TCRdb on the 5' RACE reads, yielding one entry per CDR3 protein. The sample lists roughly 120,000 distinct CDR3 sequences; roughly 13% were seen once. Sequenced material: blood, either unsorted or a sorted T cell fraction (not recorded which). All receptors come from a female donor with ankylosing spondylitis or in good health (not recorded which). The CDR3 runs from the conserved cysteine through the conserved F or W. Fields, in order: V gene, J gene, D gene, clone size, CDR3 protein, CDR3 DNA. A D gene is named only where the DNA matches it firmly. Some rows have no size entry. The others give once, few or many, or a class for an expanded clone.

TRBV3-1	TRBJ1-2	NA	NA	CASSQEYYYGYTF	TGTGCCAGCAGCCAAGAATATTACTATGGCTACACCTTC
TRBV20-1	TRBJ1-2	NA	many	CNTDSGSYGYTF	TGCAATACAGATTCAGGGTCTTATGGCTACACCTTC
TRBV19	TRBJ2-1	TRBD2	few	CASSIGLATHNEQFF	TGTGCCAGTAGTATAGGACTAGCGACCCACAATGAGCAGTTCTTC
TRBV20-1	TRBJ2-7	NA	many	CSAALYEQYF	TGCAGTGCAGCGTTATACGAGCAGTACTTC
TRBV20-1	TRBJ1-6	NA	many	CSARGGGQFDSPLHF	TGCAGTGCTAGAGGGGGAGGGCAGTTCGATTCACCCCTCCACTTT
TRBV5-1	TRBJ1-1	NA	NA	CASSSGTSPLEAFF	TGCGCCAGCAGCTCCGGGACTAGCCCTCTTGAAGCTTTCTTT
TRBV21-1	TRBJ2-7	NA	many	CASSKGYAGVEQYF	TGTGCCAGCAGCAAAGGCTACGCGGGAGTCGAGCAGTACTTC
TRBV19	TRBJ1-4	TRBD1	few	CASGDRVELFF	TGTGCCAGTGGGGACAGGGTTGAACTGTTTTTT
TRBV20-1	TRBJ1-2	NA	few	CSARVGVNYGYTF	TGCAGTGCTAGAGTTGGGGTTAACTATGGCTACACCTTC
TRBV2	TRBJ2-1	NA	few	CASSKETPKRGEQFF	TGTGCCAGCAGCAAGGAGACCCCAAAGAGGGGTGAGCAGTTCTTC
TRBV20-1	TRBJ2-3	NA	few	CSVGGSVTDTQYF	TGCAGTGTGGGAGGATCCGTCACAGATACGCAGTATTTT
TRBV6-1	TRBJ2-1	TRBD1	NA	CASSEEPGQGRFF	TGTGCCAGCAGTGAAGAGCCGGGACAGGGTCGGTTCTTC
TRBV2	TRBJ2-7	TRBD2	NA	CANRTSGSYEQYF	TGTGCCAACCGAACTAGCGGGAGTTACGAGCAGTACTTC
TRBV25-1	TRBJ1-1	NA	few	CASSDPGTNTEAFF	TGTGCCAGCAGTGACCCGGGAACGAACACTGAAGCTTTCTTT
TRBV15	TRBJ2-1	TRBD2	NA	CATSRGGLAGGGYNEQFF	TGTGCCACCAGCAGAGGCGGACTAGCGGGAGGAGGCTACAATGAGCAGTTCTTC
TRBV20-1	TRBJ1-5	NA	NA	CSARRGYQPQHF	TGCAGTGCTAGACGGGGGTACCAGCCCCAGCATTTT
TRBV12-3/TRBV12-4	TRBJ2-3	NA	many	CASSPQKRPDTQYF	TGTGCCAGCAGTCCCCAGAAGCGTCCAGATACGCAGTATTTT
TRBV5-1	TRBJ1-1	NA	many	CASGGRVTEAFF	TGCGCCAGCGGGGGCAGGGTAACTGAAGCTTTCTTT
TRBV6-1	TRBJ2-5	TRBD1	many	CASSMDRAETQYF	TGTGCCAGCAGTATGGACAGGGCGGAGACCCAGTACTTC
TRBV5-1	TRBJ2-1	TRBD1	few	CASSSGQGHSYNEQFF	TGCGCCAGCAGCTCGGGACAGGGCCACTCCTACAATGAGCAGTTCTTC
TRBV20-1	TRBJ2-7	NA	few	CSASQYTYEQYF	TGCAGTGCTAGCCAGTATACCTACGAGCAGTACTTC
TRBV5-1	TRBJ2-7	TRBD2	few	CASGRESSGNYEQYF	TGCGCCAGCGGTCGAGAATCTAGCGGGAACTACGAGCAGTACTTC
TRBV6-1	TRBJ2-5	TRBD2	NA	CASSSAGRGETQYF	TGTGCCAGCTCATCAGCGGGGAGGGGAGAGACCCAGTACTTC
TRBV2	TRBJ1-2	NA	NA	CASKETGYGYTF	TGTGCCAGCAAGGAGACAGGCTATGGCTACACCTTC
TRBV28	TRBJ1-2	NA	NA	CASSFGEGNYGYTF	TGTGCCAGCAGTTTCGGTGAGGGAAACTATGGCTACACCTTC
TRBV7-9	TRBJ2-3	NA	NA	CASSPGTHQLDTQYF	TGTGCCAGCAGCCCTGGGACCCATCAACTGGATACGCAGTATTTT
TRBV5-6	TRBJ2-3	TRBD2	many	CASSRGLGLAGPDTQYF	TGTGCCAGCAGCAGGGGCTTGGGACTAGCGGGCCCAGATACGCAGTATTTT
TRBV20-1	TRBJ2-1	NA	few	CSARDPESSYNEQFF	TGCAGTGCTAGAGATCCAGAGAGCTCCTACAATGAGCAGTTCTTC
TRBV27	TRBJ2-6	NA	NA	CASSFVSGANVLTF	TGTGCCAGCAGTTTCGTATCTGGGGCCAACGTCCTGACTTTC